Sequencing of this T cell receptor beta chain was carried out in a study of T cell responses to AZD1222 COVID-19 vaccine. Whole-study findings and limits: The breadth and depth of Spike-specific TCRs increased once two AZD1222 doses had been given. AZD1222 recipients seropositive at baseline numbered only 6 or 7. Donor demographics were predominantly white British with a female majority; clonal diversity may be underestimated. With dominance at 160-218 and 743-854, vaccine-associated CD4 TCRs spanned spike.

Comments on this clone: Its antigen is undetermined.

Generated by immunoSEQ multiplex PCR, the TCRdb table keeps only in-frame clones and is missing some. The data contain about 88,000 clones, roughly 89% of them seen just once; the ten biggest clones take up around 5%. There are 14 residues in the CDR3. From germline, CDR1 is SGHAT and CDR2 FQNNGV. The V and J ends lost 5 bases and 11 bases respectively, with 21 bases between them. This specimen was peripheral blood, taken 28 days after the second AZD1222 dose. The sequence was obtained from an adult who received the AZD1222 COVID-19 vaccine. The chain has TRBV11-2 and TRBJ1-1; D unclear. The CDR3 protein is CASSHDMDPRRAFF. CDR3 nucleotides: TGTGCCAGCAGCCACGATATGGATCCCCGGAGGGCTTTCTTT.